Detailed here is one T cell receptor beta chain. This entry comes from a study of T cell changes during pregnancy in multiple sclerosis. The protocol was immunoSEQ multiplex PCR, while the TCRdb copy is restricted to in-frame clones and leaves out a portion. The table shows about 42,000 clones, with approximately 80% occurring only once. The CDR3 extends over 13 amino acids. CDR1 and CDR2 (germline): WNHNN, SYGVQD (reference sequence). V was clipped by 4 bases and J by 8 bases; unmatched bases: 4. The chain is built from TRBV10-1 and TRBJ1-4; TRBD1 agrees at 7 bases. Specimen: CD4+ T cells from peripheral blood mononuclear cells, collected before pregnancy. The clonotype originates from a female donor with multiple sclerosis, enrolled in a pregnancy study. The CDR3 protein is CASSVARGEKLFF. The CDR3 DNA sequence: TGCGCCAGCAGTGTTGCCAGGGGGGAAAAACTGTTTTTT.